One and the same sample provided the 9 T cell receptor beta chains below, sequenced in a study of blood T cell repertoires in COVID-19 (dated by TCRdb to about 2020). Libraries came from the immunoSEQ multiplex PCR assay. Imported from immuneACCESS, the table was reduced by TCRdb to in-frame sequences with V and J called. These copies leave out some clones; in studies compared against another copy, an unresolved V gene accounts for under half, and the cause of the remainder is not known. In this sample the table shows 450,000 or so clones, 90% of which occur a single time. Jointly, the top ten make up about 0.6% of the sample. Sequencing used PBMCs or T cells enriched from blood (not recorded which). The receptors here all came from a man between 18 and 35 years old who had recovered from COVID-19.

J is TRBJ1-6 and V is TRBV10-2, with a possible D match to TRBD1 (5 bases). V lost 6 bases, J lost 7 bases, and 19 bases lay in between. This CDR3 spans 16 amino acids. The germline V gene has CDR1 WSHSY and CDR2 SAAADI. The CDR3 sequence is CASRTFTGTDNSPLHF. In DNA form, the CDR3 reads TGCGCCAGCAGAACCTTTACCGGGACTGACAATTCACCCCTCCACTTT.

The rearrangement uses TRBV25-1 and TRBJ1-1, with D possibly matching TRBD1 (5 bases). Germline V gene lookup returns CDR1 MGHDK and CDR2 SYGVNS. With 3 bases removed from V and 1 base from J, the gap between germline ends came to 15 bases. The CDR3 loop spans 16 amino acids. The CDR3 bases are TGTGCCAGCAGTGATTCCCGGCAGGGCCCGAACACTGAAGCTTTCTTT. It specifies CASSDSRQGPNTEAFF.

The V gene is TRBV7-2, the J gene TRBJ2-1; the match to TRBD2 covers 7 bases. CDR1 is SGHTA and CDR2 is FQGNSA in the germline V gene. Trimming took 1 base from V and 4 from J; bases not matched to a gene: 4. The CDR3 loop spans 15 amino acids. The CDR3 here is CASSLVPGGYNEQFF. CDR3 nucleotide sequence: TGTGCCAGCAGCTTAGTTCCGGGGGGATACAATGAGCAGTTCTTC.

This sequence joins TRBV9 and TRBJ1-2; D might be TRBD1 (5 bases). The V gene's germline CDR1 is SGDLS and CDR2 YYNGEE. This CDR3 region has 16 residues. Deletions cut 3 bases from V and 2 bases from J, with 17 bases between. CDR3 bases: TGTGCCAGCAGCGAGACAGCAAGTCCTATAAACTATGGCTACACCTTC. It codes for CASSETASPINYGYTF.

The chain joins TRBV12-3 or TRBV12-4 to TRBJ1-1; D gene ambiguous. V dropped 7 bases and J dropped 4 bases, with 13 bases sitting between them. The CDR3 totals 13 residues. CDR3 DNA sequence: TGTGCCAGCACCATGCGGAGGGTCACTGAAGCTTTCTTT. It translates to CASTMRRVTEAFF.

V is TRBV7-2 and J is TRBJ2-2, with 9 bases fitting TRBD1. This CDR3 comprises 16 residues. Germline V CDR1 and CDR2: SGHTA, FQGNSA. V gave up 6 bases and J gave up 4 bases; unmatched junction bases: 9. In DNA, the CDR3 is TGTGCCAGCAGACCCTCCGGGACAGGGCGCACCGGGGAGCTGTTTTTT. Amino acids: CASRPSGTGRTGELFF.

This rearrangement joins TRBV10-2 to TRBJ1-5; 10 nucleotides line up with TRBD1. This CDR3 is 20 amino acids long. Germline CDR1 reads WSHSY; CDR2 reads SAAADI. V shed 3 bases, J shed 2 bases, and the junction held 16 bases outside the gene matches. CDR3 in DNA: TGCGCCAGCAGTGATCCCAGGGACAGGGGATTGAGCATAGGCAATCAGCCCCAGCATTTT. Its protein product is CASSDPRDRGLSIGNQPQHF.

The chain employs TRBV5-1 and TRBJ2-5, with D perhaps TRBD2 (5 bases). V was trimmed by 1 base and J by 2 bases, leaving 12 bases between them. Germline CDR1 is SGHRS and CDR2 is YFSETQ. The CDR3 length is 15 residues. The CDR3 loop is CASSLSFLAQETQYF. DNA for the CDR3: TGCGCCAGCAGCTTGAGTTTCCTAGCACAAGAGACCCAGTACTTC. Full variable domain (remainder filled in from reference TRBV5-1 and TRBJ2-5): KAGVTQTPRYLIKTRGQQVTLSCSPISGHRSVSWYQQTPGQGLQFLFEYFSETQRNKGNFPGRFSGRQFSNSRSEMNVSTLELGDSALYLCASSLSFLAQETQYFGPGTRLLVL.

The V and J genes are TRBV6-5 and TRBJ2-1; TRBD2 matches at 9 bases. J lost 10 bases, V lost 0 bases, and 1 base had no gene match. Germline lookup yields CDR1 MNHEY and CDR2 SVGAGI. The CDR3 runs 13 residues. CDR3 region: CASSYSAGGEQFF. DNA for the CDR3: TGTGCCAGCAGTTACTCAGCGGGAGGCGAGCAGTTCTTC.